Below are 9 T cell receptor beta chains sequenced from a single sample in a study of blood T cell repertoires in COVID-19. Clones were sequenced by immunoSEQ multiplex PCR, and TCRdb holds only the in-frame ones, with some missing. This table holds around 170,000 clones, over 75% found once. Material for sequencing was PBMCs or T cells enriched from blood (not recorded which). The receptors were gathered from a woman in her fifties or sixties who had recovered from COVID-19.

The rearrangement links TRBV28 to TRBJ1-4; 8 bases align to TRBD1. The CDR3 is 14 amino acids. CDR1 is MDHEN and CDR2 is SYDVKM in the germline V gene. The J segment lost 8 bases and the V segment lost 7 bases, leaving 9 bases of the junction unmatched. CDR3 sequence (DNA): TGTGCCAGCACTCGTGGGACAGGACCCGAAAAACTGTTTTTT. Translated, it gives CASTRGTGPEKLFF.

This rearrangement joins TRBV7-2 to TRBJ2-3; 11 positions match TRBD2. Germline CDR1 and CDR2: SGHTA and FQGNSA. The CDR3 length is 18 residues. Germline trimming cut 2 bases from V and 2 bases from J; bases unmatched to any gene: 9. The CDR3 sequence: CASSLRSGTSGVTDTQYF. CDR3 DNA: TGTGCCAGCAGCTTACGATCCGGGACTAGCGGAGTCACAGATACGCAGTATTTT. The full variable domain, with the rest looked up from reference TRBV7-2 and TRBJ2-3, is GAGVSQSPSNKVTEKGKDVELRCDPISGHTALYWYRQSLGQGLEFLIYFQGNSAPDKSGLPSDRFSAERTGGSVSTLTIQRTQQEDSAVYLCASSLRSGTSGVTDTQYFGPGTRLTVL.

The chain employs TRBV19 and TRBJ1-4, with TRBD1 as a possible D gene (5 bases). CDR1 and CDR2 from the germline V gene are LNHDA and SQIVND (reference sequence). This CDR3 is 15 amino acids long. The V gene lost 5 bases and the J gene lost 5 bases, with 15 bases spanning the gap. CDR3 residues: CASSEPRRGNEKLFF. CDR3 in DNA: TGTGCCAGTAGTGAACCCAGGAGGGGAAATGAAAAACTGTTTTTT.

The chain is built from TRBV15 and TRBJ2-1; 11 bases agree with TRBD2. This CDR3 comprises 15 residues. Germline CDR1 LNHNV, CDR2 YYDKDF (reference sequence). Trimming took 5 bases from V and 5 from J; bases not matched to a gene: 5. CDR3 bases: TGTGCCACCAGCGTTGGGACTAGCGGTAACAATGAGCAGTTCTTC. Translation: CATSVGTSGNNEQFF.

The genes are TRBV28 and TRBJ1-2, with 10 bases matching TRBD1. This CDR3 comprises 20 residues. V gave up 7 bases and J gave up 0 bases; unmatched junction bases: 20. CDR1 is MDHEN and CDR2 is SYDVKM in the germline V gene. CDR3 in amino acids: CASTPFKIRDRGVANYGYTF. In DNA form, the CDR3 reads TGTGCCAGCACCCCATTCAAAATCCGGGACAGGGGCGTAGCTAACTATGGCTACACCTTC.

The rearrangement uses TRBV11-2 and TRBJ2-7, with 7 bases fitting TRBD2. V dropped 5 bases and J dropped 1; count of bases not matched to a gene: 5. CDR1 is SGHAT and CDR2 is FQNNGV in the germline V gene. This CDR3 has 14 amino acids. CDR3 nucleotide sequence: TGTGCCAGCAGCCGGTCTAGCGGATCCTACGAGCAGTACTTC. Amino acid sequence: CASSRSSGSYEQYF.

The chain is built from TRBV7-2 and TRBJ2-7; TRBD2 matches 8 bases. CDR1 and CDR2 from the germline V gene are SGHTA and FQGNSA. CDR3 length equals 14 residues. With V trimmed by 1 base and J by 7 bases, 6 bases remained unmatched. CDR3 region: CASSLVAGSREQYF. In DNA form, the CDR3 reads TGTGCCAGCAGCTTAGTAGCGGGATCCCGGGAGCAGTACTTC.

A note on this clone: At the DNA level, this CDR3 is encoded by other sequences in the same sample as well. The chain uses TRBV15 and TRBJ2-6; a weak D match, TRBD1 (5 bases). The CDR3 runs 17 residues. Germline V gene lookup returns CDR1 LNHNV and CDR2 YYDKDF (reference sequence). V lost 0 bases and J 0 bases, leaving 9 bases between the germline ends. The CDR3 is CATSRDQGPSGANVLTF. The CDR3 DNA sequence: TGTGCCACCAGCAGAGATCAGGGTCCCTCTGGGGCCAACGTCCTGACTTTC.

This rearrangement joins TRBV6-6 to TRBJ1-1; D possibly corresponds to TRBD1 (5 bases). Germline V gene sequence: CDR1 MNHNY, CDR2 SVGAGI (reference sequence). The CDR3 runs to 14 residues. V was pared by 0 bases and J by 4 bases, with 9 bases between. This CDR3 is CASSYSNQGTEAFF. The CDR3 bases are TGTGCCAGCAGTTACTCGAACCAGGGCACTGAAGCTTTCTTT.